These T cell receptor beta chains were read from a single sample in a study of CD8 T cells in ankylosing spondylitis. A single record per CDR3 protein comes from TCRdb applying MiXCR to the 5' RACE reads. The data contain 800,000 to 900,000 distinct CDR3 sequences, 12% of them singletons. The sample taken for sequencing was blood, either unsorted or a sorted T cell fraction (not recorded which). The receptors originated from a male donor with ankylosing spondylitis. The CDR3 runs from the conserved cysteine through the conserved F or W. The order of the fields is V gene, D gene, clone size, J gene, CDR3 protein, CDR3 DNA. The D gene is left open where the match is weak. The size entry is marked missing in some rows and otherwise reads once, few, many or a size class.

V: TRBV24-1; D: TRBD2; size: -; J: TRBJ2-1; CDR3: CATRDRLSGATQFF; DNA: TGTGCCACCAGAGATCGACTTAGCGGGGCCACGCAGTTCTTC
V: TRBV7-2; D: TRBD2; size: many; J: TRBJ2-7; CDR3: CASRLAGTYEQYF; DNA: TGCGCCAGCAGATTAGCGGGAACCTACGAGCAGTACTTC
V: TRBV20-1; D: TRBD2; size: few; J: TRBJ2-3; CDR3: CSARATGLAGSVDTQYF; DNA: TGCAGTGCTAGAGCCACGGGACTAGCGGGCTCGGTAGATACGCAGTATTTT
V: TRBV3-1; D: -; size: -; J: TRBJ2-3; CDR3: CASSRGLLDTQYF; DNA: TGTGCCAGCAGCCGCGGACTCCTCGATACGCAGTATTTT
V: TRBV7-9; D: -; size: few; J: TRBJ2-7; CDR3: CASSLRAGDFSYEQYF; DNA: TGTGCCAGCAGCTTGAGGGCCGGGGACTTTTCCTACGAGCAGTACTTC
V: TRBV10-3; D: TRBD1; size: many; J: TRBJ1-4; CDR3: CAIRDHDRDEKLFF; DNA: TGTGCCATCAGGGACCACGACAGGGACGAAAAACTGTTTTTT
V: TRBV29-1; D: -; size: many; J: TRBJ2-3; CDR3: CSVEEPGLMSSTDTQYF; DNA: TGCAGCGTTGAAGAGCCGGGACTGATGTCTAGCACAGATACGCAGTATTTT
V: TRBV15; D: TRBD1; size: -; J: TRBJ2-1; CDR3: CATSRGLGTGTNEQFF; DNA: TGTGCCACCAGCAGGGGCCTCGGGACAGGTACTAATGAGCAGTTCTTC
V: TRBV20-1; D: -; size: many; J: TRBJ2-1; CDR3: CSARGLGDSYNEQFF; DNA: TGCAGTGCTAGAGGCCTGGGCGACTCCTACAATGAGCAGTTCTTC
V: TRBV5-1; D: -; size: -; J: TRBJ2-3; CDR3: CASRTQGTGTDTQYF; DNA: TGCGCCAGCAGAACACAGGGAACTGGCACAGATACGCAGTATTTT
V: TRBV5-1; D: -; size: few; J: TRBJ2-1; CDR3: CASSLADYNNEQFF; DNA: TGCGCCAGCAGCTTGGCCGACTACAACAATGAGCAGTTCTTC
V: TRBV5-1; D: -; size: many; J: TRBJ2-1; CDR3: CASSRVGSSYNEQFF; DNA: TGCGCCAGCAGCCGGGTAGGGAGCTCCTACAATGAGCAGTTCTTC
V: TRBV7-6; D: -; size: few; J: TRBJ1-6; CDR3: CASSLTTGRYNSPLHF; DNA: TGTGCCAGCAGCTTAACCACAGGGCGCTATAATTCACCCCTCCACTTT
V: TRBV5-1; D: -; size: few; J: TRBJ2-2; CDR3: CASSSAGHGELFF; DNA: TGCGCCAGCAGCTCGGCCGGGCACGGGGAGCTGTTTTTT
V: TRBV5-1; D: -; size: few; J: TRBJ2-3; CDR3: CASRSIPTDTQYF; DNA: TGCGCCAGCAGGTCCATCCCCACAGATACGCAGTATTTT
V: TRBV5-5; D: -; size: many; J: TRBJ2-1; CDR3: CASSFSEQFF; DNA: TGTGCCAGCAGCTTCAGTGAGCAGTTCTTC
V: TRBV4-1; D: -; size: few; J: TRBJ2-6; CDR3: CASSRSSGSGANVLTF; DNA: TGCGCCAGCAGCCGTTCCTCAGGGTCTGGGGCCAACGTCCTGACTTTC
V: TRBV20-1; D: TRBD1; size: -; J: TRBJ1-1; CDR3: CSAYTGGKGGRTEAFF; DNA: TGCAGTGCTTACACAGGGGGCAAAGGGGGACGCACTGAAGCTTTCTTT
V: TRBV20-1; D: -; size: many; J: TRBJ1-5; CDR3: CSAIRGHDQPQHF; DNA: TGCAGTGCTATTCGGGGCCATGATCAGCCCCAGCATTTT
V: TRBV5-1; D: -; size: -; J: TRBJ2-7; CDR3: CASSRDSSGYEQYF; DNA: TGCGCCAGCAGCCGAGATTCGTCAGGGTACGAGCAGTACTTC
V: TRBV7-2; D: -; size: -; J: TRBJ1-4; CDR3: CASSLGRVDKLFF; DNA: TGTGCCAGCAGCTTAGGGAGGGTGGACAAACTGTTTTTT
V: TRBV4-3; D: -; size: many; J: TRBJ2-7; CDR3: CASSQEVGSYEQYF; DNA: TGCGCCAGCAGCCAAGAAGTAGGGTCATACGAGCAGTACTTC
V: TRBV7-9; D: -; size: many; J: TRBJ2-3; CDR3: CASSVSGPTDTQYF; DNA: TGTGCCAGCAGCGTTAGCGGCCCCACAGATACGCAGTATTTT
V: TRBV5-1; D: -; size: -; J: TRBJ1-1; CDR3: CASGPLRSKGTEAFF; DNA: TGCGCCAGCGGTCCCCTTAGAAGCAAAGGCACTGAAGCTTTCTTT
V: TRBV15; D: TRBD1; size: -; J: TRBJ2-4; CDR3: CATSGTGTGGDF; DNA: TGTGCCACCAGCGGGACCGGGACAGGGGGTGACTTC
V: TRBV7-2; D: -; size: -; J: TRBJ1-5; CDR3: CASSLVPSNQPQHF; DNA: TGTGCCAGCAGCTTAGTGCCGAGCAATCAGCCCCAGCATTTT
V: TRBV5-1; D: TRBD2; size: few; J: TRBJ2-5; CDR3: CASSLPSGQETQYF; DNA: TGCGCCAGCAGCCTCCCTAGCGGCCAAGAGACCCAGTACTTC
V: TRBV7-8; D: TRBD1; size: few; J: TRBJ2-7; CDR3: CASSSGQISYEQYF; DNA: TGTGCCAGCAGCTCGGGACAGATTTCCTACGAGCAGTACTTC